The following is a TCR beta chain sequence with its context. Antigen: not known. The sample comes from a study of cytomegalovirus exposure and HLA in healthy donors. Study background: Among roughly 180 million T cells, an earlier analysis found approximately 110 million unique TCR beta sequences. Study-level findings and limits: In vitro, three CMV-associated chains proved specific for CMV antigens.

The V and J ends lost 4 bases and 1 base respectively, with 5 bases between them. The CDR3 is 11 residues long. Germline V gene lookup returns CDR1 SQVTM and CDR2 ANQGSEA. The PCR had 60 Vbeta and 13 Jbeta primers. Original processing methods: A later analysis tallied approximately 87 million unique TCR beta chains, 9 million to 12 million of them shared. Generated by immunoSEQ multiplex PCR, the TCRdb table keeps only in-frame clones and is missing some. V and J calls and clone size are given by that table; D and trimming were obtained from the DNA. There are 59,000 or so clones in the sample; roughly 87% occur only once, and around 11% lies in the top ten.

This clonotype was obtained from a female donor in good health and CMV-seronegative. V is TRBV29-1 and J is TRBJ2-7; D remains unclear. The source material was PBMCs. The CDR3 reads CSVGQSYEQYF. The DNA of the CDR3 is TGCAGCGTTGGTCAGTCCTACGAGCAGTACTTC.